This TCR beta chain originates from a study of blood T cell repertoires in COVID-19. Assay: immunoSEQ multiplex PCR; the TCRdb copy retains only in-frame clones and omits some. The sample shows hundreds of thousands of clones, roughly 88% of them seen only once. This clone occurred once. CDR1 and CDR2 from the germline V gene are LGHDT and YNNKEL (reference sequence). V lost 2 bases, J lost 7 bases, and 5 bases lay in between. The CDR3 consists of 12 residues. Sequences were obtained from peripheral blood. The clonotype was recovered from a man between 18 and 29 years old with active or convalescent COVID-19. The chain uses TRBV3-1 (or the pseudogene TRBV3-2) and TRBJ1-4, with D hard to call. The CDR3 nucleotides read TGTGCCAGCAGCCAATATCTTGAAAAACTGTTTTTT. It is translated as CASSQYLEKLFF.